The rows below give T cell receptor beta chains drawn from one sample of a study of CD8 T cells in ankylosing spondylitis. Via MiXCR, TCRdb re-called the 5' RACE reads, giving one row per CDR3 protein. This sample has around 770,000 distinct CDR3 sequences, with over 9.5% found just once. The sequenced material came from blood, either unsorted or a sorted T cell fraction (not recorded which). The receptors derive from a male donor with ankylosing spondylitis. The CDR3 runs from the conserved cysteine through the conserved F or W. The D gene is left open where the match is weak. For some rows the clone size is stated as once, few or many, or as a class when expanded; others skip it.

cdr3_length,d_call,v_call,j_call,clone_size,cdr3_aa,cdr3_nt
13,-,TRBV5-1,TRBJ2-7,many,CASSRRASSEQYF,TGCGCCAGCAGCCGCCGAGCTAGCAGCGAGCAGTACTTC
11,-,TRBV20-1,TRBJ1-2,few,CSAATLYGYTF,TGCAGTGCCGCGACCCTCTATGGCTACACCTTC
12,-,TRBV5-1,TRBJ2-1,many,CASSLVHNEQFF,TGCGCCAGCAGCTTAGTCCACAATGAGCAGTTCTTC
15,TRBD1,TRBV10-3,TRBJ2-1,-,CAIRGTGENYNEQFF,TGTGCCATCAGAGGGACAGGGGAAAACTACAATGAGCAGTTCTTC
12,-,TRBV27,TRBJ2-7,many,CASSQGRLALHF,TGTGCCAGCAGTCAAGGCAGGTTGGCGTTGCACTTC
14,-,TRBV5-1,TRBJ2-5,-,CASSLWPAQETQYF,TGCGCCAGCAGCTTGTGGCCAGCACAAGAGACCCAGTACTTC
13,-,TRBV7-2,TRBJ2-7,many,CASSPDWNYEQYF,TGTGCCAGCAGCCCGGACTGGAACTACGAGCAGTACTTC
16,-,TRBV29-1,TRBJ2-3,many,CSIGTLQSKIADTQYF,TGCAGCATTGGCACCCTTCAGTCTAAAATCGCAGATACGCAGTATTTT
15,-,TRBV12-3/TRBV12-4,TRBJ1-2,few,CASSLGRVIRYGYTF,TGTGCCAGCAGTTTAGGGCGGGTGATACGCTATGGCTACACCTTC
13,-,TRBV7-2,TRBJ1-2,few,CASSHDVWGSYTF,TGTGCCAGCAGCCATGATGTTTGGGGGAGCTACACCTTC
15,-,TRBV6-5,TRBJ2-2,-,CASSYRSGVAGELFF,TGTGCCAGCAGTTACAGATCCGGGGTCGCCGGGGAGCTGTTTTTT
13,-,TRBV6-6,TRBJ1-5,few,CASGPGANQPQHF,TGTGCCAGCGGGCCAGGGGCAAATCAGCCCCAGCATTTT
14,-,TRBV7-6,TRBJ2-3,many,CASSFLTRTDTQYF,TGTGCCAGCAGCTTCCTGACTCGCACAGATACGCAGTATTTT
16,-,TRBV5-4,TRBJ1-2,few,CASSLPGSMGDYGYTF,TGTGCCAGCAGCTTGCCTGGGTCGATGGGGGACTATGGCTACACCTTC
16,-,TRBV6-4,TRBJ2-7,-,CASPNPPQPSAYEQYF,TGTGCCAGCCCCAATCCCCCCCAGCCTTCGGCCTACGAGCAGTACTTC
13,-,TRBV11-2,TRBJ2-7,few,CASSSDSRYEQYF,TGTGCCAGCAGCTCGGACTCTAGATACGAGCAGTACTTC
14,-,TRBV11-2,TRBJ1-6,many,CASSFAGRASPLHF,TGTGCCAGCAGCTTTGCGGGGCGGGCTTCACCCCTCCACTTT
16,-,TRBV6-1,TRBJ2-7,few,CASSAGNRRISYEQYF,TGTGCCAGCAGTGCAGGTAACAGGCGAATTTCCTACGAGCAGTACTTC
13,-,TRBV30,TRBJ2-3,few,CAWSVPSTDTQYF,TGTGCCTGGAGTGTACCTAGCACAGATACGCAGTATTTT
15,TRBD1,TRBV20-1,TRBJ1-5,-,CSARDGAGTGVPQHF,TGCAGTGCTAGAGATGGGGCCGGGACAGGGGTACCCCAGCATTTT
16,TRBD1,TRBV9,TRBJ2-1,few,CASSAPGTGLSNEQFF,TGTGCCAGCAGCGCTCCCGGGACAGGGTTGTCGAATGAGCAGTTCTTC
12,-,TRBV24-1,TRBJ1-1,-,CATKGPNTEAFF,TGTGCCACCAAGGGCCCGAACACTGAAGCTTTCTTT
15,-,TRBV6-1,TRBJ1-1,-,CASSPRRGWSTEAFF,TGTGCCAGCAGTCCCCGCAGGGGTTGGAGCACTGAAGCTTTCTTT
15,-,TRBV5-5,TRBJ1-3,-,CASSRGWASGNTIYF,TGTGCCAGCAGCCGGGGTTGGGCTTCTGGAAACACCATATATTTT
17,-,TRBV3-1,TRBJ2-7,few,CASSLLGRGKGSYEQYF,TGTGCCAGCAGCCTCCTCGGGCGCGGGAAGGGCTCCTACGAGCAGTACTTC
16,-,TRBV6-2/TRBV6-3,TRBJ2-4,-,CASSPTPHGAKNIQYF,TGTGCCAGCAGCCCTACGCCTCACGGCGCCAAAAACATTCAGTACTTC
15,-,TRBV7-9,TRBJ2-7,-,CASSLAAGEGYEQYF,TGTGCCAGCAGCTTAGCAGCAGGAGAGGGCTACGAGCAGTACTTC
16,-,TRBV6-1,TRBJ2-2,few,CASKYRFGPNTGELFF,TGTGCCAGCAAGTATCGGTTTGGGCCGAACACCGGGGAGCTGTTTTTT
14,-,TRBV6-1,TRBJ1-5,-,CASSESVGNQPQHF,TGTGCCAGCAGTGAAAGTGTGGGTAATCAGCCCCAGCATTTT
16,TRBD2,TRBV7-2,TRBJ2-1,few,CASSLGLAADYNEQFF,TGTGCCAGCAGCCTAGGTCTAGCGGCAGACTACAATGAGCAGTTCTTC
14,-,TRBV7-2,TRBJ1-1,few,CASSLAFKRAEAFF,TGTGCCAGCAGCTTGGCGTTTAAGCGGGCTGAAGCTTTCTTT
13,-,TRBV20-1,TRBJ2-5,-,CSASWGARETQYF,TGCAGTGCGTCATGGGGGGCAAGGGAGACCCAGTACTTC
14,TRBD2,TRBV12-3/TRBV12-4,TRBJ2-5,many,CASSLAGVRKTQYF,TGTGCCAGCAGTTTGGCGGGAGTCAGGAAGACCCAGTACTTC
16,-,TRBV20-1,TRBJ1-2,many,CSARLWAPPSYYGYTF,TGCAGTGCTAGACTTTGGGCACCACCTTCTTATTATGGCTACACCTTC
14,-,TRBV9,TRBJ2-1,few,CASSVVGGAGEQFF,TGTGCCAGCAGCGTAGTGGGGGGGGCGGGTGAGCAGTTCTTC
13,-,TRBV29-1,TRBJ1-1,many,CSVGGIMNTEAFF,TGCAGCGTTGGGGGGATTATGAACACTGAAGCTTTCTTT
13,-,TRBV12-3/TRBV12-4,TRBJ2-5,many,CASSLRGAETQYF,TGTGCCAGCAGTTTGCGGGGCGCAGAGACCCAGTACTTC
13,-,TRBV18,TRBJ1-5,many,CASSPRQNQPQHF,TGTGCCAGCAGTCCTAGACAGAATCAGCCCCAGCATTTT
12,-,TRBV10-3,TRBJ2-1,many,CATRDSYNEQFF,TGTGCCACACGGGACTCATACAATGAGCAGTTCTTC
14,-,TRBV6-2/TRBV6-3,TRBJ2-7,-,CASNTRKGSYEQYF,TGTGCCAGCAACACCCGAAAGGGTTCCTACGAGCAGTACTTC
13,TRBD2,TRBV5-1,TRBJ2-5,-,CSGSQGPLETQYF,TGCAGCGGGAGTCAGGGTCCCCTGGAGACCCAGTACTTC
13,TRBD1,TRBV20-1,TRBJ2-5,many,CSALGTGQETQYF,TGCAGTGCTCTAGGGACAGGCCAAGAGACCCAGTACTTC
15,-,TRBV5-1,TRBJ1-1,few,CASSFGGTENTEAFF,TGCGCCAGCAGCTTTGGTGGGACGGAGAACACTGAAGCTTTCTTT
15,-,TRBV25-1,TRBJ2-1,few,CASTHRLAGYNEQFF,TGTGCCAGCACCCACCGCTTGGCGGGATACAATGAGCAGTTCTTC
16,-,TRBV29-1,TRBJ2-2,many,CSVEDRVRTNTGELFF,TGCAGCGTTGAAGATCGTGTACGGACGAACACCGGGGAGCTGTTTTTT
11,-,TRBV21-1,TRBJ2-1,few,CASSKRNEQFF,TGTGCCAGCAGCAAAAGGAATGAGCAGTTCTTC
17,TRBD2,TRBV20-1,TRBJ2-1,-,CSARPRDLAGLYNEQFF,TGCAGTGCTAGACCTCGGGATCTAGCGGGCTTATACAATGAGCAGTTCTTC
14,TRBD2,TRBV7-2,TRBJ2-1,few,CASSLGGLAGEEFF,TGTGCCAGCAGCTTAGGGGGACTAGCGGGAGAAGAGTTCTTC
15,-,TRBV28,TRBJ1-2,-,CASSLTLSMYYGYTF,TGTGCCAGCAGTTTAACCTTGTCGATGTACTATGGCTACACCTTC
15,TRBD1,TRBV15,TRBJ2-5,few,CATSRGSGGQETQYF,TGTGCCACCAGCAGAGGGTCAGGGGGCCAAGAGACCCAGTACTTC